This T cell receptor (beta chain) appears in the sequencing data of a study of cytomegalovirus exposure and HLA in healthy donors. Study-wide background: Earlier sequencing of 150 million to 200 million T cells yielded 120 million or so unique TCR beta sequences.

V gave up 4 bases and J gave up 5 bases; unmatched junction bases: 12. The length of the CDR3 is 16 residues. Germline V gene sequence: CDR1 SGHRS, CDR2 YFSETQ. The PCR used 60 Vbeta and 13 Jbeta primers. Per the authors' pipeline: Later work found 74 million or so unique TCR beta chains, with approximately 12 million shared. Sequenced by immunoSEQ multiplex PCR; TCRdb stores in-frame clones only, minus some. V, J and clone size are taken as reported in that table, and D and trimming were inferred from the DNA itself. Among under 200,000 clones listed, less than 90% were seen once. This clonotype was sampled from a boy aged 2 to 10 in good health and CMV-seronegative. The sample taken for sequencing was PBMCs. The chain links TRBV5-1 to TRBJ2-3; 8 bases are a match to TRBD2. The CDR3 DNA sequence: TGCGCCAGCAGCCCTAATTTAGCGGGAATCATAGATACGCAGTATTTT. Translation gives CASSPNLAGIIDTQYF. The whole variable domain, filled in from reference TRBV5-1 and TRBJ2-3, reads KAGVTQTPRYLIKTRGQQVTLSCSPISGHRSVSWYQQTPGQGLQFLFEYFSETQRNKGNFPGRFSGRQFSNSRSEMNVSTLELGDSALYLCASSPNLAGIIDTQYFGPGTRLTVL.